This TCR beta chain was captured by sequencing in a study of blood T cell repertoires in COVID-19. This clone has just one count. Libraries were prepared by immunoSEQ multiplex PCR; TCRdb keeps only in-frame clonotypes and omits some of them. The sample yields a few hundred thousand clones, around 82% seen once. In terms of age and location, participants ranged from roughly 18 to 90 years and lived in around 22 US areas. Assignments of participants to cohorts depended upon their own reported clinical history. The study counted Cohort 3 donors as recovered given two negative PCRs, clearance, or symptom resolution. Germline loops: CDR1 WNHNN, CDR2 SYGVQD (reference sequence). This CDR3 spans 16 amino acids. After removal of 3 bases from V and 4 bases from J, the junction contained 4 bases not matched to a gene.

The rearrangement joins TRBV10-1 to TRBJ2-1; TRBD2 matches 12 bases. This sequence originates from a man in his fifties or sixties who had recovered from COVID-19. The sequenced material came from PBMCs or T cells enriched from blood (not recorded which). In DNA form, the CDR3 reads TGCGCCAGCAGTGACGAGGGGACTAGCGGGTACAATGAGCAGTTCTTC. Its translation is CASSDEGTSGYNEQFF.